This T cell receptor (beta chain) is drawn from a study of blood T cells in healthy people across ages. General study findings and limits: Significant beta diversity loss was already apparent by age approximately 37, declining roughly linearly.

About this clonotype: Its target is unknown.

This CDR3 is 14 amino acids long. Total RNA amounts of at least 6 micrograms were extracted per sample. Next came a second PCR, run for about 6 to 12 cycles, which used a sample-barcoded 5' primer along with a J-beta primer mix. Carrying 12 random nucleotides, a template-switch adaptor labeled each individual cDNA molecule. TCRdb passed the 5' RACE reads through MiXCR, listing each CDR3 protein once. The repertoire holds about 1.4 million distinct CDR3 sequences, with approximately 63% as singletons. This clonotype was obtained from a man in his late teens or twenties in good health. Material for sequencing was blood. The V gene is TRBV21-1, the J gene TRBJ2-7. TRBV21-1 is a recognized pseudogene. CDR3 nucleotide sequence: TGTGCCAGCTCAGCTAATAGGTTCTCCTACGAGCAGTACTTC. Protein: CASSANRFSYEQYF.